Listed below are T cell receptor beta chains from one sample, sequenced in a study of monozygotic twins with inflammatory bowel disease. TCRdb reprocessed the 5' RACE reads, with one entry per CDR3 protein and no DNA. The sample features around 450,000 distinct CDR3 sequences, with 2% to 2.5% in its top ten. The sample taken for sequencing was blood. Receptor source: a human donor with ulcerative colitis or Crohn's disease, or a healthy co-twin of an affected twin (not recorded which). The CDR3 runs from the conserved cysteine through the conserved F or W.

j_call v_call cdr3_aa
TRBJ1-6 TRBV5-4 CASSAGDLGSPLHF
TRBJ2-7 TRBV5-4 CASSSGGQGYYEQYF
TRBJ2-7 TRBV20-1 CSARDYSGAHYEQYF
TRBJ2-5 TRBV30 CAWTVGNRRGQETQYF
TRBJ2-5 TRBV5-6 CASSENGGVVETQYF
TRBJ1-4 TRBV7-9 CASIGGGVNEKLFF
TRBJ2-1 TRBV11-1 CASSLGRTSYNEQFF
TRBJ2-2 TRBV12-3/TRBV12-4 CASSFAGGELFF
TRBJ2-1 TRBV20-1 CSAHSGGSSYNEQFF
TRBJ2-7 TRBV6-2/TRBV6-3 CASNPLAGGYEQYF
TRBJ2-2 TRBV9 CASSVAGGHGDTGELFF
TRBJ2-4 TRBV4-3 CASSPLARDRVYF
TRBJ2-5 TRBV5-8 CASSSTWTSGQETQYF
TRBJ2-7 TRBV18 CASSLVTGTAEQYF
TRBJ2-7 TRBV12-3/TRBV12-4 CASSSGLAGPYEQYF
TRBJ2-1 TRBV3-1 CASSQLTGGATGDEQFF
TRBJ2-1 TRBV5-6 CASSFPHSYNEQFF
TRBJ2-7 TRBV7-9 CASSFGTAPEQYF
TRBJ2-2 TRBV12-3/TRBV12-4 CASSLKAVAFGELFF
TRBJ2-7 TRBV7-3 CASSLIREGEQYF
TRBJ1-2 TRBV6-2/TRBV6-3 CASSYVLGYTF
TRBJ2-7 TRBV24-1 CATIRARSPSYEQYF
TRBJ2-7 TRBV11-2 CASSSPDRDPSYEQYF
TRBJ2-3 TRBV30 CAWSHSSKGDTQYF
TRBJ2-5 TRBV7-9 CASSSRLAGGPGETQYF
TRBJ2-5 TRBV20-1 CSAQTSSETQYF
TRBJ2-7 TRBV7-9 CASSLVGLAYEQYF
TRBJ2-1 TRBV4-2 CASSQVPNNEQFF
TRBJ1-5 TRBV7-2 CASSLGQARNQPQHF
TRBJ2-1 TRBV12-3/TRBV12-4 CATSGGSYNEQFF
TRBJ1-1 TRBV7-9 CASSLANQGTEAFF
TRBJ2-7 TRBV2 CASSGQREAPGEQYF
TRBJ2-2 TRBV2 CASRPGLSNTGELFF
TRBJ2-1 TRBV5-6 CASVLRSSHGYNEQFF
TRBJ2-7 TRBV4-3 CASSQSLGYTSEQYF
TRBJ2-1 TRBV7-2 CASSFSSVVYNEQFF
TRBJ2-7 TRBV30 CAWSVPPRLSYEQYF
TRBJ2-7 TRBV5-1 CASRKAGGAYEQYF
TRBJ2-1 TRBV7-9 CASSSVSHNEQFF
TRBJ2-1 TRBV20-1 CSATAGAGIRDEQFF
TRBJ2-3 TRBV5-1 CASSLAAGGVTDTQYF
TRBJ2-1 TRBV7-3 CASSSGQGEYEQFF
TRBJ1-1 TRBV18 CASSPPSGTANTEAFF
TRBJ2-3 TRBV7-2 CASSLGRTPTDTQYF
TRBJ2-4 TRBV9 CASSSRNIENIQYF
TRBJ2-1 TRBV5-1 CASSGSGGPYNEQFF
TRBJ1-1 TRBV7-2 CASRQGVGTEAFF
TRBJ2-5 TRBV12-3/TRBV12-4 CASTAGGRETQYF
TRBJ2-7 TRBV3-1 CASSRGLAGATYEQYF
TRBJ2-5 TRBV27 CASSSPSRAETQYF
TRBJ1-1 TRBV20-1 CSAKQGTFGDTEAFF
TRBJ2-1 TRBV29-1 CSVETVIQSEQFF
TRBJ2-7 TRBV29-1 CSVGGQGPPEQYF
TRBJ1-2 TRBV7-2 CASSPPGRAGDGYTF